This T cell receptor beta chain was documented in a study of Tregs in tolerant kidney transplant recipients. Per germline, CDR1 SGHVS and CDR2 FQNEAQ. V dropped 7 bases and J dropped 4; count of bases not matched to a gene: 11. CDR3 length: 15 residues. Assay: immunoSEQ multiplex PCR; the TCRdb copy retains only in-frame clones and omits some. The profile shows 90,000 to 150,000 clones, 92% of them singletons. The chain couples TRBV7-8 to TRBJ2-3; 7 bases agree with TRBD2. The sequenced sample was CD4+ T cells from blood. This TCR came from a human donor in good health. The CDR3 DNA sequence: TGTGCCAGCACCCCAGGGAGGGAGTCTGCAGATACGCAGTATTTT. Its protein is CASTPGRESADTQYF.